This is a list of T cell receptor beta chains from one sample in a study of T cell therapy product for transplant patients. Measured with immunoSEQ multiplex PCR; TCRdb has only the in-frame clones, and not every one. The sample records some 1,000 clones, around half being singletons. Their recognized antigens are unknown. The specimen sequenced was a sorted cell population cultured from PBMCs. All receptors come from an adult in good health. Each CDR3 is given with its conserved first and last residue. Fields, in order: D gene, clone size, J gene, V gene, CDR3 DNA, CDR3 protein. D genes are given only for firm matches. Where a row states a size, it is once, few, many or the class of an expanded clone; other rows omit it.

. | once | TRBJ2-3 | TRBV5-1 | TGCGCCAGCAGTTGGGGGCAGGCAGATACGCAGTATTTT | CASSWGQADTQYF
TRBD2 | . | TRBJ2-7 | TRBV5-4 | TGTGCCAGCAGCTTGGGCCGGGGGGGATTCTACGAGCAGTACTTC | CASSLGRGGFYEQYF
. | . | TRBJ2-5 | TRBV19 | TGTGCCAGTAGAAATAGGGGGGAAGAGACCCAGTACTTC | CASRNRGEETQYF
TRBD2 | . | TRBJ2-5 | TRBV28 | TGTGCCAGCAGTCTTTTGGGCCTTAGCGGGGGGAACCAAGAGACCCAGTACTTC | CASSLLGLSGGNQETQYF
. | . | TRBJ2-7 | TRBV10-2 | TGCGCCAGCAGTGAGTCTGTCGGCTACGAGCAGTACTTC | CASSESVGYEQYF
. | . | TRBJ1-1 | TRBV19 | TGTGCCACCTTGGGGGGGCTGAATGAAGCTTTCTTT | CATLGGLNEAFF
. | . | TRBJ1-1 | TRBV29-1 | TGCAGCGTTGGGGGGGCCGGGAACACTGAAGCTTTCTTT | CSVGGAGNTEAFF
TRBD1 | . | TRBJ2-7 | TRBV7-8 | TGTGCCAGCAGCTATACAGGGGGCTACGAGCAGTACTTC | CASSYTGGYEQYF
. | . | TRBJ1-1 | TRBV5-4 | TGTGCCAGCAGCTCCCCAGAAACAGTAGGCACTGAAGCTTTCTTT | CASSSPETVGTEAFF
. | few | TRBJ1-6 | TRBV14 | TGTGCCAGCAGCCAAGAGGGCAGATACTATAATTCACCCCTCCACTTT | CASSQEGRYYNSPLHF
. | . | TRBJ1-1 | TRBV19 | TGTGCCAGTAGTAGGACCCGGGACATCAAGAACACTGAAGCTTTCTTT | CASSRTRDIKNTEAFF
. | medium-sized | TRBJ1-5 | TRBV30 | TGTGCCTGGGACCAGGGGCCCGGACAGCCCCAGCATTTT | CAWDQGPGQPQHF
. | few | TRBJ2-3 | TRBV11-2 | TGTGCCAGCAGCTTCGGCCAACCCGGGGATACGCAGTATTTT | CASSFGQPGDTQYF
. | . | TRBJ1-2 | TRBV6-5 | TGTGCCAGCAGTTCAGCCTACTATGGCTACACCTTC | CASSSAYYGYTF
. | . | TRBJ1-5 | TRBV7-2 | TGTGCCAGCAGCTCCTTCAATCAGCCCCAGCATTTT | CASSSFNQPQHF
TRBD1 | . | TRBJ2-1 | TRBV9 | TGTGCCAGCAGCTACACAGGGGTGTCCTACAATGAGCAGTTCTTC | CASSYTGVSYNEQFF
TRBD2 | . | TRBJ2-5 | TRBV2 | TGTGCCAGCAGGCCTACTAGCGGGGGGGCCGAGACCCAGTACTTC | CASRPTSGGAETQYF
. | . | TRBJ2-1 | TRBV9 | TGTGCCAGCAGCGAGACCCAGGGTTCCTACAATGAGCAGTTCTTC | CASSETQGSYNEQFF
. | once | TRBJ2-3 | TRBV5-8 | TGTGCCAGCAGCTTAGGCCGTAGCACAGATACGCAGTATTTT | CASSLGRSTDTQYF
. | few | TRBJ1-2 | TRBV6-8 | TGTGCCAGCATGGGGGGAAGGGGAGAATATGGCTACACCTTC | CASMGGRGEYGYTF
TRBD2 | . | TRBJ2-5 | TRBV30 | TGTGCCTGGACGGGACTAGCGGCGGAGACCCAGTACTTC | CAWTGLAAETQYF
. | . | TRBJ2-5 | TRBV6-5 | TGTGCCAGCTGTAGGGCCCTGAAAGAGACCCAGTACTTC | CASCRALKETQYF
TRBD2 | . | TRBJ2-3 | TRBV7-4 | TGTGCCAGCAGCTTAGGGGGACTAGCGGGGGGCACAGATACGCAGTATTTT | CASSLGGLAGGTDTQYF
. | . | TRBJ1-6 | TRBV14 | TGTGCCAGCAGCCGAGGGGGGAGATACTATAATTCACCCCTCCACTTT | CASSRGGRYYNSPLHF
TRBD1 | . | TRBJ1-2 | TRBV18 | TGTGCCAGCTCACCAGGAAAGGGGGCGGTAAGCTACACCTTC | CASSPGKGAVSYTF
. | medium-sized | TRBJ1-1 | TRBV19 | TGTGCCAGTACCCCCGGGACGGCGAACACTGAAGCTTTCTTT | CASTPGTANTEAFF
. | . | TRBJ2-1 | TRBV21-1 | TGTGCCAGCAGCACCTTTTCGAGCCGATCGGGTCCCCCCGGGAATGAGCAGTTCTTC | CASSTFSSRSGPPGNEQFF
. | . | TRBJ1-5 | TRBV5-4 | TGTGCCAGCAGCTTGGGTGGGGGTAATAGCAATCAGCCCCAGCATTTT | CASSLGGGNSNQPQHF
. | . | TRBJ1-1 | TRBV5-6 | TGTGCCAGCAGTTTACCCCCACAGGAGAACACTGAAGCTTTCTTT | CASSLPPQENTEAFF
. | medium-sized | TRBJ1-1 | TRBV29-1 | TGCAGCGTTGTGGCAACCTACACTGAAGCTTTCTTT | CSVVATYTEAFF
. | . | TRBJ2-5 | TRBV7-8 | TGTGCCAGCAGCACCCGGGAGACCCAGTACTTC | CASSTRETQYF
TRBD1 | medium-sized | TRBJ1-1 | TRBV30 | TGTGCCGGCGGACAGGGCCCGGGGACTGAAGCTTTCTTT | CAGGQGPGTEAFF
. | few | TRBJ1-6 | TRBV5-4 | TGTGCCAGCAGCTTGGAACTAGGTTCACCCCTCCACTTT | CASSLELGSPLHF
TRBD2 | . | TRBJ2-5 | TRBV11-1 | TGTGCCAGCAGCTTGGGACTAGCGGGGTTGGAGACCCAGTACTTC | CASSLGLAGLETQYF
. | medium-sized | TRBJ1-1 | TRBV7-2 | TGTGCCAGCAGCACAACAACGAACACTGAAGCTTTCTTT | CASSTTTNTEAFF
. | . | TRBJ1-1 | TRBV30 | TGTGCCTGGATCGGGGTTTCTGGCACTGAAGCTTTCTTT | CAWIGVSGTEAFF
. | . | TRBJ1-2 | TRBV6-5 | TGTGCCAGCAGTTACTCGAGGCAGGCGGGCTATGGCTACACCTTC | CASSYSRQAGYGYTF
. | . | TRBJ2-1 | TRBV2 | TGTGCCAGCACCTTTAGTGGGGGTGAGCAGTTCTTC | CASTFSGGEQFF
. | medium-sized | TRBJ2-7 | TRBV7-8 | TGTGCCAGCAGCCCGTCCGTCTACGAGCAGTACTTC | CASSPSVYEQYF
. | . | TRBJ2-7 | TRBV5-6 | TGTGCCAGCAGCGCCCTCCAGACAAGGCTTGCCTACGAGCAGTACTTC | CASSALQTRLAYEQYF
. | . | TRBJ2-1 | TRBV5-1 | TGCGCCAGCAGCTACCGGGAGTTTAATGAGCAGTTCTTC | CASSYREFNEQFF
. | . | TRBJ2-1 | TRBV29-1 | TGCAGCGGGGGGACTCTAGAGCAGTTCTTC | CSGGTLEQFF
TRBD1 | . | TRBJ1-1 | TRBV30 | TGTGCCTGGGCGGGACAGACTGAAGCTTTCTTT | CAWAGQTEAFF
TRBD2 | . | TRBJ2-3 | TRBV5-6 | TGTGCCAGCAGCTTGACTAGCGGGGGGGCCACAGATACGCAGTATTTT | CASSLTSGGATDTQYF
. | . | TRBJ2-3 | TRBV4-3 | TGCGCCAGCAGCCAAGAAAACAGGCCAGATACGCAGTATTTT | CASSQENRPDTQYF
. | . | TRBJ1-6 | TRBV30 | TGTGCCTGGAGGTCACAGCCCAATTCACCCCTCCACTTT | CAWRSQPNSPLHF
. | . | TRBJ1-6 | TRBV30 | TGTGCCTGGAGTGGACACTTTAATTCACCCCTCCACTTT | CAWSGHFNSPLHF